Below, 5 T cell receptor beta chains from the same sample are listed, as sequenced in a study of T cell changes during pregnancy in multiple sclerosis (dated by TCRdb to about 2019). Library preparation used the immunoSEQ multiplex PCR assay. This immuneACCESS table, as held by TCRdb, lists in-frame sequences with V and J called but not all clones. Of the missing ones, under half trace to an unresolved V gene in checked studies; the others have no known cause. In this sample the table shows tens of thousands of clones, less than 90% of which occur a single time. The ten top clones hold under 1.3% of the sample. The sample here was CD4+ T cells from peripheral blood mononuclear cells, taken in the first trimester of pregnancy. The receptors here all came from a female donor in good health, enrolled as a control in a pregnancy study.

The V gene is TRBV5-1, the J gene TRBJ2-1; perhaps TRBD1 as D (6 bases). The CDR3 has 12 residues. Germline CDR1 reads SGHRS; CDR2 reads YFSETQ. The V end was cut by 3 bases, the J end by 9 bases, with 10 bases between. The CDR3 region is CASSSQGFEQFF. DNA for the CDR3: TGCGCCAGCAGCTCCCAGGGGTTTGAGCAGTTCTTC. The complete variable domain, with remaining parts taken from reference TRBV5-1 and TRBJ2-1, reads KAGVTQTPRYLIKTRGQQVTLSCSPISGHRSVSWYQQTPGQGLQFLFEYFSETQRNKGNFPGRFSGRQFSNSRSEMNVSTLELGDSALYLCASSSQGFEQFFGPGTRLTVL.

The chain carries TRBV7-8 and TRBJ2-6, with TRBD1 as a possible D gene (5 bases). The CDR3 length is 16 residues. Deletions cut 5 bases from V and 0 bases from J, with 11 bases between. Germline loops: CDR1 SGHVS, CDR2 FQNEAQ. The CDR3 nucleotides read TGTGCCAGCAGCCTACAGGTTAGCTCTGGGGCCAACGTCCTGACTTTC. Translation: CASSLQVSSGANVLTF.

The CDR3 DNA is TGCGCCAGCAGCCAAGGACTAGCCTCCTACGAGCAGTACTTC. This gives the protein CASSQGLASYEQYF. The rearrangement uses TRBV4-3 and TRBJ2-7; 7 nucleotides align to TRBD2. This CDR3 has 14 amino acids. Germline values: CDR1 LGHNA, CDR2 YSLEER. The V and J ends lost 1 base and 0 bases, in that order; junction bases with no gene match: 0.

The chain carries TRBV4-3 and TRBJ1-1; 7 nucleotides align to TRBD1. The trim removed 3 bases at V and 8 bases at J, leaving 3 bases unmatched. CDR3 length: 12 amino acids. CDR1 is LGHNA and CDR2 is YSLEER in the germline V gene. The CDR3 sequence is CASSHTQGEAFF. The CDR3 DNA reads as TGCGCCAGCAGCCATACACAGGGGGAAGCTTTCTTT.

This clone has a single count. The chain employs TRBV5-1 and TRBJ2-3, with D possibly being TRBD1 (6 bases). CDR1 is SGHRS and CDR2 is YFSETQ in the germline V gene. The V gene lost 2 bases and the J gene lost 2 bases, with 12 bases spanning the gap. This CDR3 has 15 residues. The CDR3 reads CASSFRTVLTDTQYF. For the CDR3, the DNA is TGCGCCAGCAGCTTCCGGACAGTGCTCACAGATACGCAGTATTTT.